This T cell receptor (beta chain) was captured by sequencing in a study of shared clonotypes between healthy human individuals. Researchers divided each subset's genomic DNA evenly across several immunoSEQ plates. Produced via immunoSEQ multiplex PCR; TCRdb's table is partial and in-frame only. The sample includes around 750,000 clones, about 74% of them seen just once. CDR1 is SGHDT, CDR2 YYEEEE, per germline. V was clipped by 1 base and J by 8 bases, with 19 bases between them. CDR3 length: 16 amino acids. What was sequenced was memory CD4+ T cells sorted from blood. Stated subset: CD45RA-negative fraction. The chain couples TRBV5-6 to TRBJ2-1; D may be TRBD2 (6 bases). The TCR sequence derives from a woman between 25 and 40 years old in good health. CDR3: CASSLRGGRVRDEQFF. CDR3 nucleotide sequence: TGTGCCAGCAGCTTGAGGGGAGGAAGGGTTAGGGATGAGCAGTTCTTC.